Included here is one T cell receptor (beta chain) sequence, with context. Its specificity is not known. This sample is part of a study of a mutant IDH1 vaccine in newly diagnosed glioma. CDR1 is MNHNS and CDR2 is SASEGT in the germline V gene. This CDR3 comprises 15 residues. Time point reported: baseline, week 1 (first vaccination visit). Treatment given: pre-vaccination baseline after standard-of-care therapy. Broader study findings: It seemed that pseudoprogression was not linked to changes in the top peripheral T cell clonotypes.

Sequencing was performed with immunoSEQ multiplex PCR; in TCRdb, only in-frame clones are kept and a portion is missing. Of about 67,000 clones in the sample, around 88% were seen once. The source material was peripheral blood mononuclear cells (PBMCs), sampled from a glioma patient treated with radiotherapy, temozolomide or both. The rearrangement joins TRBV6-1 to TRBJ2-7; possibly TRBD2 for D (10 bases). This clonotype was sampled from a woman aged 18-29 years with glioma. Some clones in this sample may be carry-over from other donors' samples. For the CDR3, the DNA is TGTGTTAGCGGGGGGAGGGGGACAGGGCGCTACGAGCAGTACTTC. This codes for CVSGGRGTGRYEQYF.